The 21 T cell receptor beta chains reported below all come from one sample, sequenced in a study of CXCR3 chemokines and chemotherapy response in bladder cancer. TCRdb processed the PCR reads anew with MiXCR; each CDR3 protein has one entry. The sample has 3,000 to 3,500 distinct CDR3 sequences; roughly 25% are singletons. This material was acquired from a patient whose treatment included neoadjuvant chemotherapy. These receptor sequences come from a human donor with bladder cancer that did not respond to neoadjuvant chemotherapy.

The genes are TRBV3-1 and TRBJ1-2; TRBD1 agrees at 8 bases. With 4 bases clipped from V and 8 bases from J, the junction kept 12 bases outside the gene matches. Germline CDR1 reads LGHDT; CDR2 reads YNNKEL (reference sequence). The CDR3 is 15 amino acids. The CDR3 spells CASSPYVQGAGGYTF. The CDR3 DNA sequence: TGTGCCAGCAGCCCGTATGTTCAGGGGGCGGGAGGCTACACCTTC. The full variable domain, rest sourced from reference TRBV3-1 and TRBJ1-2, is DTAVSQTPKYLVTQMGNDKSIKCEQNLGHDTMYWYKQDSKKFLKIMFSYNNKELIINETVPNRFSPKSPDKAHLNLHINSLELGDSAVYFCASSPYVQGAGGYTFGSGTRLTVV.

This clonotype was counted at least ten times. This chain connects TRBV20-1 to TRBJ1-1; weak D call: TRBD1 (5 bases). Germline CDR1 is DFQATT and CDR2 is SNEGSKA (reference sequence). V lost 1 base and J lost 6, with 12 bases in between. This CDR3 is 13 amino acids long. CDR3 sequence (DNA): TGCAGTGCTAGAGCTTCCCAGGGAGCTGAAGCTTTCTTT. It specifies CSARASQGAEAFF.

This clonotype was observed many times. This chain joins TRBV7-9 and TRBJ2-2; possibly TRBD2 for D (6 bases). Germline loops: CDR1 SEHNR, CDR2 FQNEAQ (reference sequence). This CDR3 is built from 16 residues. Trimming cost V 3 bases and J 1 base, with 12 bases left between them. CDR3 bases: TGTGCCAGCAGCTTGGCGGGACCCATGAACACCGGGGAGCTGTTTTTT. It encodes CASSLAGPMNTGELFF.

This clonotype was seen a few times. V gene TRBV20-1 combines with J gene TRBJ2-7, with 9 bases aligning to TRBD1. Germline V CDR1 and CDR2: DFQATT, SNEGSKA (reference sequence). Trimming at V came to 5 bases and at J to 2 bases, leaving 7 bases not matched to a gene. The CDR3 has 14 amino acids. Here the CDR3 reads CSAGGQGLTYEQYF. For the CDR3, the DNA is TGCAGTGCTGGTGGACAGGGGTTGACCTACGAGCAGTACTTC.

This clonotype occurred many times. The V gene is TRBV12-3 or TRBV12-4, the J gene TRBJ1-5; D might be TRBD1 (6 bases). Deletions cut 6 bases from V and 2 bases from J, with 8 bases between. This CDR3 has 13 residues. DNA for the CDR3: TGTGCCAGCAGCAGGGGTGGCAATCAGCCCCAGCATTTT. Protein sequence: CASSRGGNQPQHF.

On this clonotype itself: The likely explanation is a read error, given a far larger clone one base away. The chain recombines TRBV7-9 with TRBJ2-1; 10 bases agree with TRBD1. The CDR3 is 14 amino acids. The junction had 7 bases not matched to a gene; V was cut back by 4 bases and J by 10 bases. Germline V gives CDR1 SEHNR, CDR2 FQNEAQ (reference sequence). CDR3 in DNA: TGTGCCAGCAGCTCCTCGACAGGGGGCGACGAGCAGTTCTTC. Amino acid sequence: CASSSSTGGDEQFF.

The V gene is TRBV6-6, the J gene TRBJ2-3; 8 bases fit TRBD2. The ends lost 2 bases at V and 2 bases at J; junction bases unmatched: 6. Germline-derived CDR1 and CDR2 are MNHNY and SVGAGI (reference sequence). The CDR3 has 16 residues. The CDR3 nucleotides are TGTGCCAGCAGTTACAATATCGGGGGGGCCACAGATACGCAGTATTTT. Translating gives CASSYNIGGATDTQYF.

Notes on this clonotype: This sequence is one base from a far larger clone and is likely a read error. The chain carries TRBV5-4 and TRBJ2-2, with TRBD2 as a possible D gene (5 bases). With 4 bases removed from V and 5 bases from J, the gap between germline ends came to 12 bases. Germline CDR1 SGHNT, CDR2 YYREEE (reference sequence). The CDR3 has 14 residues. CDR3 nucleotides: TGTGCCAGCAGCCTCATACGGGGTACCGGGGAGCTGTTTTTT. This sequence encodes CASSLIRGTGELFF.

Relative to its sample, this clonotype is medium-sized. The chain employs TRBV6-6 and TRBJ1-2; TRBD1 matches 8 bases. The CDR3 covers 15 residues. Germline CDR1 and CDR2: MNHNY and SVGAGI (reference sequence). V was clipped by 4 bases and J by 4 bases; unmatched bases: 8. CDR3 in amino acids: CASSSLGRGPYGYTF. CDR3 bases: TGTGCCAGCAGTTCCCTAGGCAGGGGGCCCTATGGCTACACCTTC.

As for this clonotype: This likely came from a read error, as a far larger clone is one base away. V usage is TRBV19 and J usage is TRBJ2-6, with D possibly being TRBD2 (6 bases). The CDR3 is made up of 15 amino acids. Germline lookup yields CDR1 LNHDA and CDR2 SQIVND (reference sequence). CDR3 coding DNA: TGTGCCAGCAGCTTAGGGGACTCTGGGGCCAACGACCTGACTTTC. Protein product: CASSLGDSGANDLTF.

This clonotype was seen at least ten times. This chain joins TRBV7-9 and TRBJ2-5, with D uncertain. The ends were cut back, 5 bases at V and 2 bases at J, with 12 bases in the middle. The CDR3 is 14 residues long. Germline assignment: CDR1 SEHNR and CDR2 FQNEAQ (reference sequence). CDR3 in amino acids: CASSLSGGQETQYF. The CDR3 DNA reads as TGTGCCAGCAGCCTCTCGGGTGGTCAAGAGACCCAGTACTTC.

About this clonotype itself: The likely explanation is a read error, given a far larger clone one base away. The chain is built from TRBV6-1 and TRBJ1-5; TRBD1 matches 7 bases. CDR1 is MNHNS and CDR2 is SASEGT in the germline V gene. The CDR3 is 15 amino acids. V lost 6 bases, J lost 4 bases, and 9 bases stayed unmatched. CDR3 nucleotide sequence: TGTGCCAGCAGCATAGACAGGGACAGAAATCAGCCCCAGCATTTT. It is translated as CASSIDRDRNQPQHF.

This clonotype is classed as medium-sized (0.01 to 0.1%). V is TRBV13 and J is TRBJ2-7; D gene ambiguous. Germline V gene sequence: CDR1 PRHDT, CDR2 FYEKMQ (reference sequence). The V end lost 1 base, the J end lost 2 bases, and 15 bases lay between the germline ends. CDR3 size: 16 residues. The CDR3 region is CASSLAVLAHPYEQYF. CDR3 coding DNA: TGTGCCAGCAGCTTAGCTGTTCTCGCACATCCCTACGAGCAGTACTTC. Using reference TRBV13 and TRBJ2-7 for the parts outside the CDR3, the full variable domain is AAGVIQSPRHLIKEKRETATLKCYPIPRHDTVYWYQQGPGQDPQFLISFYEKMQSDKGSIPDRFSAQQFSDYHSELNMSSLELGDSALYFCASSLAVLAHPYEQYFGPGTRLTVT.

By frequency in the sample, this clonotype is medium-sized. The V and J genes are TRBV7-2 and TRBJ2-5; possibly TRBD1 for D (5 bases). Germline CDR1 reads SGHTA; CDR2 reads FQGNSA. Trimming stripped 5 bases from V and 7 bases from J, with 11 bases between. The CDR3 extends over 12 amino acids. The CDR3 bases are TGTGCCAGCAGCGTAACTCAGGGGACCCAGTACTTC. The encoded protein is CASSVTQGTQYF.

In regard to this clonotype: One base separates it from a far larger clone, so it is likely a read error. The chain employs TRBV10-3 and TRBJ2-7, with a weak D call TRBD1 (5 bases). From germline, CDR1 is ENHRY and CDR2 SYGVKD. This CDR3 is 15 amino acids long. V was cut by 11 bases and J by 7 bases, with 27 bases left in between. The chain's CDR3 is CASSKGVDRYNEQYF. The CDR3 bases are TGTGCCTCAAGTAAAGGGGTTGATCGCTACAATGAGCAGTACTTC.

V and J are TRBV6-2 or TRBV6-3 and TRBJ2-2; 8 bases line up with TRBD1. There are 14 residues in the CDR3. In germline, CDR1 is MNHEY, CDR2 SVGEGT. V shed 5 bases and J 7 bases; nucleotides not matched to a gene: 6. The CDR3: CASSIGTGLGELFF. The CDR3 nucleotides are TGTGCCAGCAGTATAGGGACAGGACTCGGGGAGCTGTTTTTT.

The CDR3 sequence: CASSLDTSGGAGYEQYF. CDR3 DNA: TGTGCCAGCAGCTTAGATACTAGCGGGGGGGCCGGCTACGAGCAGTACTTC. This chain connects TRBV7-2 to TRBJ2-7, with TRBD2 identical over 13 bases. The CDR3 consists of 17 residues. CDR1 and CDR2 from the germline V gene are SGHTA and FQGNSA. V lost 1 base, J lost 3 bases, and 6 bases stayed unmatched.

This clonotype showed up many times. The J gene is TRBJ2-2, the V gene TRBV18; 12 bases line up with TRBD1. Unmatched junction bases numbered 10, after V lost 1 base and J lost 1 base. CDR3 size: 20 residues. CDR1 KGHSH and CDR2 LQKENI come from the germline V gene. Here the CDR3 DNA reads TGTGCCAGCTCACCACTGCCGGGACAGGGGGCATCGCGGAACACCGGGGAGCTGTTTTTT. It specifies CASSPLPGQGASRNTGELFF. The complete variable domain, with remaining parts taken from reference TRBV18 and TRBJ2-2, reads NAGVMQNPRHLVRRRGQEARLRCSPMKGHSHVYWYRQLPEEGLKFMVYLQKENIIDESGMPKERFSAEFPKEGPSILRIQQVVRGDSAAYFCASSPLPGQGASRNTGELFFGEGSRLTVL.

The table lists this clonotype with many counts. The genes are TRBV9 and TRBJ2-3; TRBD1 is a possible D gene (7 bases). The CDR3 is made up of 14 amino acids. Trimming stripped 3 bases from V and 4 bases from J, with 12 bases between. Germline assignment: CDR1 SGDLS and CDR2 YYNGEE. In DNA, the CDR3 is TGTGCCAGCAGCGCCGGAGGGGGCCCAGATACGCAGTATTTT. Protein sequence: CASSAGGGPDTQYF.

In this sample, this clonotype is medium-sized. For the CDR3, the DNA is TGTGCCAGTAGTACGGGACTAGCGGGGAAGGCGGCAAGCTCCTACAATGAGCAGTTCTTC. It translates to CASSTGLAGKAASSYNEQFF. This chain connects TRBV19 to TRBJ2-1; 13 nucleotides agree with TRBD2. CDR3 length equals 20 residues. Losses at the gene ends were 4 bases for V and 0 bases for J; bases not matched to a gene: 12. Germline assignment: CDR1 LNHDA and CDR2 SQIVND (reference sequence).

A remark on this clonotype: Only one base separates this from a far larger clonotype, so it likely reflects a read error. The chain links TRBV13 to TRBJ1-2; D not resolved. There are 14 residues in the CDR3. The germline CDR1 and CDR2 sequences are PRHDT and FYEKMQ (reference sequence). The CDR3 bases are TGTGTCAGCAGTCGTGGACGGTTGGACTATGGCTACACCTTC. Residues: CVSSRGRLDYGYTF.